The 8 T cell receptor beta chains in this list originate from one sample, sequenced in a study of T cell responses to AZD1222 COVID-19 vaccine. TCRdb's table, derived via immunoSEQ multiplex PCR, lists solely in-frame clones and lacks some. Here the sample spans around 130,000 clones, approximately 92% being singletons. Here the sequenced sample was peripheral blood, taken 28 days after the second AZD1222 dose. These receptors originate from an adult who received the AZD1222 COVID-19 vaccine.

The V gene is TRBV3-1 (or the pseudogene TRBV3-2), the J gene TRBJ2-1; 10 positions agree with TRBD2. The CDR3 extends over 15 amino acids. CDR1 LGHDT and CDR2 YNNKEL come from the germline V gene (reference sequence). V was pared by 2 bases and J by 2 bases, with 0 bases of the junction left unmatched. The CDR3 nucleotides are TGTGCCAGCAGCCAACTAGCGGGGGCCTACAATGAGCAGTTCTTC. It yields the protein CASSQLAGAYNEQFF.

The CDR3 is CASSPPGAFRTYEQYV. CDR3 DNA sequence: TGTGCCAGCTCACCTCCGGGGGCCTTTCGTACCTACGAGCAGTACGTC. The rearrangement links TRBV18 to TRBJ2-7; TRBD1 or TRBD2 may be the D gene (6 bases each). This CDR3 comprises 16 residues. Per germline, CDR1 KGHSH and CDR2 LQKENI. Deletions cut 3 bases from V and 2 bases from J, with 17 bases between.

The gene calls are TRBV27 and TRBJ1-6, with 9 bases fitting TRBD1. The ends lost 6 bases at V and 11 bases at J; junction bases unmatched: 11. CDR1 is MNHEY and CDR2 is SMNVEV in the germline V gene (reference sequence). The CDR3 extends over 15 amino acids. Here the CDR3 DNA reads TGTGCCAGCAGCGACCGGGACAGGGTTGATCCACCCCTCCACTTT. Its protein is CASSDRDRVDPPLHF.

The CDR3 DNA reads as TGTGCCAGCAGCCAAGGACACTTCCGCGGCGGATATAATTCACCCCTCCACTTT. It codes for CASSQGHFRGGYNSPLHF. The chain combines TRBV3-1 (or the pseudogene TRBV3-2) with TRBJ1-6, with no clear D. CDR1 and CDR2 (germline): LGHDT, YNNKEL (reference sequence). V was clipped by 1 base and J by 4 bases, with 17 bases between them. The CDR3 runs 18 residues.

This chain links TRBV5-6 with TRBJ1-4; a possible D gene is TRBD1 (6 bases). Germline CDR1 SGHDT, CDR2 YYEEEE. The CDR3 consists of 15 residues. V was shortened by 2 bases and J by 3 bases, with 11 bases between the two germline ends. The CDR3 here is CASSFTGRSNEKLFF. The CDR3 coding sequence is TGTGCCAGCAGCTTTACAGGGAGGTCTAATGAAAAACTGTTTTTT.

The chain combines TRBV19 with TRBJ1-3; D call uncertain. Trimming cost V 1 base and J 0 bases, with 13 bases left between them. The CDR3 loop spans 17 amino acids. Germline CDR1 and CDR2: LNHDA and SQIVND (reference sequence). This chain's CDR3 is CASSIVGAISSGNTIYF. CDR3 nucleotide sequence: TGTGCCAGTAGTATAGTTGGAGCCATAAGCTCTGGAAACACCATATATTTT.

The chain is built from TRBV7-2 and TRBJ1-2; the D is unclear. Germline loops: CDR1 SGHTA, CDR2 FQGNSA. V was cut by 3 bases and J by 4 bases, with 9 bases left in between. CDR3 length equals 13 residues. CDR3 in amino acids: CASSFYGLYGYTF. CDR3 in DNA: TGTGCCAGCAGCTTTTATGGACTCTATGGCTACACCTTC. Using reference TRBV7-2 and TRBJ1-2 for the parts outside the CDR3, the full variable domain is GAGVSQSPSNKVTEKGKDVELRCDPISGHTALYWYRQSLGQGLEFLIYFQGNSAPDKSGLPSDRFSAERTGGSVSTLTIQRTQQEDSAVYLCASSFYGLYGYTFGSGTRLTVV.

The chain is built from TRBV15 and TRBJ1-2, with a weak D call TRBD1 (6 bases). From germline, CDR1 is LNHNV and CDR2 YYDKDF (reference sequence). V was pared by 1 base and J by 8 bases, with 11 bases between. The CDR3 sequence is 13 residues long. CDR3 sequence reads: CATSRVKGEGYTF. The CDR3 DNA reads TGTGCCACCAGCAGAGTCAAGGGGGAGGGCTACACCTTC.